This T cell receptor beta chain was profiled in a study of cytomegalovirus exposure and HLA in healthy donors. This clone was observed a single time. Donors had nominal health at sampling but likely had unrecorded immune exposures. PCR was performed using 60 Vbeta and 13 Jbeta primers. Authors' analysis steps: Later reanalysis found 75 million to 100 million unique TCR beta chains, about 11 million of them shared. Clones were read by immunoSEQ multiplex PCR, and TCRdb kept only the in-frame ones, dropping some. The DNA was the basis for D and trimming; V, J and clone size are from that table. The data contain some 150,000 clones, about 72% of them seen just once; the ten biggest clones take up around 2.2%. Sequencing was performed on PBMCs. The sequence came from a man aged 35-49 years in good health and CMV-seronegative.

Written as DNA, the CDR3 is TGTGCCAGCAGTGAATATCGAGAAGCTAACTATGGCTACACCTTC. Residues: CASSEYREANYGYTF. The chain combines TRBV25-1 with TRBJ1-2; D gene uncertain. This CDR3 comprises 15 residues. CDR1 is MGHDK, CDR2 SYGVNS, per germline. With 0 bases removed from V and 0 bases from J, the gap between germline ends came to 8 bases.